A selection of T cell receptor beta chains follows, all from one sample in a study of OX40 agonist ivuxolimab in advanced cancers. Produced via immunoSEQ multiplex PCR; TCRdb's table is partial and in-frame only. Found here are roughly 90,000 clones, approximately 91% of them singletons; the top ten hold 0.33%. This material consisted of CD4+ or CD8+ T cells sorted from blood, taken in a trial of the OX40 agonist ivuxolimab. The receptor source for this set is an adult with an advanced solid tumor such as melanoma, head and neck, liver or kidney cancer. Both conserved end residues are part of each CDR3. The D gene is left open where the match is weak. The size of a clone is reported for some rows only, either as once, few or many, or as a class for expanded clones.

>TRBJ2-5|15|TRBV7-7|.|TRBD1
TGTGCCAGCAGCCAGGGGACAGTAACCCAAGAGACCCAGTACTTC
CASSQGTVTQETQYF
>TRBJ2-7|16|TRBV4-3|.|.
TGCGCCAGCAGCCCGTCCGTGACGATCCCCGGGGCCGAGCAGTACTTC
CASSPSVTIPGAEQYF
>TRBJ2-5|13|TRBV7-2|.|.
TGTGCCAGCAGCCGGGGGCGTCAAGAGACCCAGTACTTC
CASSRGRQETQYF
>TRBJ2-3|15|TRBV11-2|.|TRBD2
TGTGCCAGCAGCTGGACTAGCGGAGGCCCAGATACGCAGTATTTT
CASSWTSGGPDTQYF
>TRBJ2-7|12|TRBV2|.|.
TGTGCCAGCAGTGAAGGGGCCTACGAGCAGTACTTC
CASSEGAYEQYF
>TRBJ2-4|13|TRBV14|.|.
TGTGCCAGCAGCCAAAACGCTGGCGGCATTCAGTACTTC
CASSQNAGGIQYF
>TRBJ2-2|17|TRBV28|.|TRBD2
TGTGCCAGCAGTTTATGGGCTAGCGGGAGAGGGACCGGGGAGCTGTTTTTT
CASSLWASGRGTGELFF
>TRBJ2-1|14|TRBV11-1|.|TRBD1
TGTGCCAGCAGCCCCCGGGACAGGGTCAATGAGCAGTTCTTC
CASSPRDRVNEQFF
>TRBJ1-1|15|TRBV28|.|.
TGTGCCAGCAGTTTGTTTGGGGTTCGGGGAACTGAAGCTTTCTTT
CASSLFGVRGTEAFF
>TRBJ2-1|15|TRBV6-5|.|.
TGTGCCAGCAGTTACGGGAGGGGGGGCTACAATGAGCAGTTCTTC
CASSYGRGGYNEQFF
>TRBJ2-7|13|TRBV11-2|.|.
TGTGCCAGCAGCAGGACTCTTACCTACGAGCAGTACTTC
CASSRTLTYEQYF
>TRBJ2-1|14|TRBV7-7|few|TRBD2
TGTGCCAGCAGCAAAGGCGGGAGTGACAATGAGCAGTTCTTC
CASSKGGSDNEQFF
>TRBJ2-3|13|TRBV7-3|.|.
TGTGCCAGCAGCTTAGCTCGGGCAGATACGCAGTATTTT
CASSLARADTQYF
>TRBJ2-1|15|TRBV2|.|.
TGTGCCAGCACAGGCGGCGGAAGCTCCTACAATGAGCAGTTCTTC
CASTGGGSSYNEQFF
>TRBJ2-1|15|TRBV7-6|.|.
TGTGCCAGCAGCTTTCAGGCGAGCTCCTACAATGAGCAGTTCTTC
CASSFQASSYNEQFF
>TRBJ1-1|18|TRBV5-1|.|TRBD1
TGCGCCAGCAGCCTCTCGCCGGGACAGGGCGGGGGAAACACTGAAGCTTTCTTT
CASSLSPGQGGGNTEAFF
>TRBJ2-5|14|TRBV19|.|.
TGTGCCAGTAGTATGTGGGGGCAGGGAGAGACCCAGTACTTC
CASSMWGQGETQYF
>TRBJ2-3|15|TRBV7-9|.|TRBD2
TGTGCCAGCAGCTACTCTAGCGGGAGTACAGATACGCAGTATTTT
CASSYSSGSTDTQYF
>TRBJ2-5|13|TRBV28|.|.
TGTGCCAGCAACAGGGACCTTCAAGAGACCCAGTACTTC
CASNRDLQETQYF
>TRBJ2-3|16|TRBV15|.|TRBD1
TGTGCCACCAGCAGAGTGGGCAGGGGGCGCACAGATACGCAGTATTTT
CATSRVGRGRTDTQYF
>TRBJ2-1|17|TRBV7-8|.|.
TGTGCCAGCAGCACCCTTGCTAGCGAGAGCTCCTACAATGAGCAGTTCTTC
CASSTLASESSYNEQFF
>TRBJ2-7|15|TRBV6-5|.|TRBD2
TGTGCCAGCAGTGCACCGGGACTAGCGGCCTACGAGCAGTACTTC
CASSAPGLAAYEQYF
>TRBJ2-1|14|TRBV5-1|.|TRBD1
TGCGCCAGCAGCTCGCCGGGACAGGGGTGGAAGCAGTTCTTC
CASSSPGQGWKQFF
>TRBJ2-6|15|TRBV5-8|.|.
TGTGCCAGCAGCTTGTGGGGGGCTGGGGCCAACGTCCTGACTTTC
CASSLWGAGANVLTF
>TRBJ2-2|15|TRBV6-5|.|.
TGTGCCAGCAGTTACGACAGACGCGACACCGGGGAGCTGTTTTTT
CASSYDRRDTGELFF
>TRBJ2-1|14|TRBV28|.|TRBD2
TGTGCCAGCAGATTTGGAGCGGGAGGCACTGAGCAGTTCTTC
CASRFGAGGTEQFF
>TRBJ1-2|13|TRBV6-6|.|TRBD1
TGTGCCAGCAGTTCAACAGGGGTGCAGGGCTACACCTTC
CASSSTGVQGYTF
>TRBJ1-3|14|TRBV7-2|once|.
TGTGCCAGCAGCCCCCAGGGTGTTGGAAACACCATATATTTT
CASSPQGVGNTIYF
>TRBJ2-1|16|TRBV13|.|TRBD2
TGTGCCAGCGGGGGGACGGGACTAGCGGTAAACAATGAGCAGTTCTTC
CASGGTGLAVNNEQFF
>TRBJ2-3|16|TRBV7-3|.|.
TGTGCCAGCAGCTTATCAGCGGTACCCTGGGGAGATACGCAGTATTTT
CASSLSAVPWGDTQYF
>TRBJ2-3|15|TRBV2|.|TRBD1
TGTGCCAGCAGGGTAGGGACAGGCCCCCGGGATACGCAGTATTTT
CASRVGTGPRDTQYF
>TRBJ2-3|14|TRBV7-7|few|.
TGTGCCAGCAGCTTATCCACGGGATTCGATACGCAGTATTTT
CASSLSTGFDTQYF
>TRBJ2-7|12|TRBV7-9|.|.
TGTGCCAGCAGCCCCGAAGGAGGTGAGCAGTACTTC
CASSPEGGEQYF
>TRBJ1-1|15|TRBV7-9|.|TRBD1
TGTGCCAGCAGCTTCAGATCAGGGGGAATTACTGAAGCTTTCTTT
CASSFRSGGITEAFF
>TRBJ1-1|17|TRBV27|.|.
TGTGCCAGCAGCCCGCGTCAATTTGCGGTAAAAGGAACTGAAGCTTTCTTT
CASSPRQFAVKGTEAFF
>TRBJ1-1|13|TRBV18|.|.
TGTGCCAGCTCAGCCGGTCGTAGGACTGAAGCTTTCTTT
CASSAGRRTEAFF
>TRBJ1-3|14|TRBV7-2|.|.
TGTGCCAGCAGCTTACGTAGCTCTGGAAACACCATATATTTT
CASSLRSSGNTIYF
>TRBJ1-2|16|TRBV28|.|TRBD1
TGTGCCAGCAGAGAGCGACAGGGACCGGCTAACTATGGCTACACCTTC
CASRERQGPANYGYTF
>TRBJ2-5|14|TRBV25-1|.|.
TGTGCCAGCAGTGTAGAAGGCCCCCTCGGGACCCAGTACTTC
CASSVEGPLGTQYF
>TRBJ1-1|14|TRBV28|.|TRBD1
TGTGCCAGCAACAGACAGGGCGGGAACACTGAAGCTTTCTTT
CASNRQGGNTEAFF
>TRBJ2-5|11|TRBV7-9|.|.
TGTGCCAGCAGCTTATCGGAGACCCAGTACTTC
CASSLSETQYF
>TRBJ1-2|17|TRBV4-1|.|.
TGCGCCAGCAGCCTTGTTGGGGGGGGAAGAGCCAACTATGGCTACACCTTC
CASSLVGGGRANYGYTF
>TRBJ2-4|15|TRBV5-1|.|TRBD2
TGCGCCAGCAGCCCCTCCGGGACTAGGGGCGGTACTCAGTACTTC
CASSPSGTRGGTQYF
>TRBJ2-2|14|TRBV6-5|.|.
TGTGCCAGCAGTTACGCCCGGAACACCGGGGAGCTGTTTTTT
CASSYARNTGELFF
>TRBJ1-1|15|TRBV14|.|TRBD1
TGTGCCAGCAGCAAATGGACAGGGGTCGGCACTGAAGCTTTCTTT
CASSKWTGVGTEAFF
>TRBJ2-1|14|TRBV4-2|.|.
TGTGCCAGCAGCCAAGATAGGGGAGACAATGAGCAGTTCTTC
CASSQDRGDNEQFF
>TRBJ1-5|15|TRBV2|.|.
TGTGCCAGCAGCAGGACAGTAGGCGGAAATCAGCCCCAGCATTTT
CASSRTVGGNQPQHF
>TRBJ1-2|15|TRBV21-1|once|.
TGTGCCAGCAGCAAAGAGCCAGAGACTAACTATGGCTACACCTTC
CASSKEPETNYGYTF